This T cell receptor beta chain originates from a study of HIV-infected patients and healthy controls. Study-wide results and caveats: Untreated HIV+ repertoires had roughly threefold fewer distinct CDR3s and lower Shannon diversity than healthy controls. HIV-infected repertoires had significantly higher mean Gini indices than controls, possibly reflecting oligoclonality.

Germline CDR1 reads SGDLS; CDR2 reads YYNGEE. The CDR3 is 16 residues long. The ends lost 0 bases at V and 6 bases at J; junction bases unmatched: 10. Roughly three months, about 14 weeks, into antiretroviral therapy, follow-up blood was collected. Whole blood was used without fractionation, so all unsorted peripheral T cells were included. Ten or more counts support this clonotype. The target antigen is unknown. cDNA was made from about 500 ng RNA using alpha and beta constant primers. Each of the alpha and beta chains got its own library through chain-specific third strand synthesis with indices. Second strand DNA was synthesized using a primer at the SP2 site. TCRdb recomputed calls from the 5' RACE reads with MiXCR, one row per CDR3 protein. The repertoire has more than 9,000 distinct CDR3 sequences, 5.5% to 7% of them found once; the top ten carry 25% to 35%.

This sample comprised blood, obtained during antiretroviral therapy. The receptor comes from an adult with HIV infection. The donor label of this sample is uncertain. V is TRBV9 and J is TRBJ1-2; 8 bases line up with TRBD1. The CDR3 reads CASSVVSAGGTDGYTF. CDR3 DNA: TGTGCCAGCAGCGTAGTATCGGCAGGGGGCACTGATGGCTACACCTTC.